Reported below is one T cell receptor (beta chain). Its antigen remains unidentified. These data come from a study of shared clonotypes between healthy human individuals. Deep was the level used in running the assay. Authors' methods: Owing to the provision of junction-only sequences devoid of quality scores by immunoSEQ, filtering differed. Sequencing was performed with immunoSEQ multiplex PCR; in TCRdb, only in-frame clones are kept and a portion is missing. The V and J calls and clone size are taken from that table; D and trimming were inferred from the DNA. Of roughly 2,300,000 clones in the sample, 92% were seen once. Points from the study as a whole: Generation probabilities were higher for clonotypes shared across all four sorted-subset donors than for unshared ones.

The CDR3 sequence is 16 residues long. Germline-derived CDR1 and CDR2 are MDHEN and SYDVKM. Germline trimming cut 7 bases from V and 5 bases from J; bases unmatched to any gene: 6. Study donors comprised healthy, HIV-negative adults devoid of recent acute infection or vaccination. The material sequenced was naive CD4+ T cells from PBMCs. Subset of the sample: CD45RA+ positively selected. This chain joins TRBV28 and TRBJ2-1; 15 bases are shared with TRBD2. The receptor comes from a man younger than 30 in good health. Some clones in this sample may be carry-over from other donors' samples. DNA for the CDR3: TGTGCCAGCAAGCGGACTAGCGGGAGGGGAGACAATGAGCAGTTCTTC. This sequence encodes CASKRTSGRGDNEQFF.